This TCR beta chain emerged from a study of blood T cell repertoires in COVID-19. Using immunoSEQ multiplex PCR, the repertoire was profiled, and TCRdb retains in-frame clones only, with some absent. Among under 550,000 clones listed, 70% to 90% were seen once. V shed 4 bases and J 8 bases; nucleotides not matched to a gene: 6. The V gene's germline CDR1 is SGHTA and CDR2 FQGTGA. This CDR3 has 14 residues. Material for sequencing was peripheral blood. V gene TRBV7-3 combines with J gene TRBJ2-2, with 8 bases matching TRBD2. The receptor was isolated from a man aged 18 to 29 with COVID-19, enrolled during active disease. CDR3 residues: CASSSVAGTGELFF. CDR3 in DNA: TGTGCCAGCAGCTCGGTAGCGGGAACGGGGGAGCTGTTTTTT.